The 15 T cell receptor beta chains listed next were all sequenced from one sample in a study of regulatory T cells. These TCRs' antigens remain unknown. Points from the study as a whole: Hydrophobic residues at CDR3 positions 6 and 7 were enriched in conventional CD4+ T cells of CD3G-deficient patients.

The PCR used 52 TRBV and 13 TRBJ primers. Data came from immunoSEQ multiplex PCR; TCRdb stores just in-frame clones and leaves some out. The sample holds about 17,000 clones, around 84% seen once. Sequenced sample: conventional CD4+ T cells sorted from blood. All receptors come from a person aged 25 to 39 with CD3G deficiency.

The V gene is TRBV28, the J gene TRBJ1-3; weak D call: TRBD1 (5 bases). Trimming took off 6 bases at V and 1 base at J, with 13 bases between the two ends. Germline lookup yields CDR1 MDHEN and CDR2 SYDVKM. The CDR3 is 15 amino acids. The CDR3 DNA reads TGTGCCAGCAGCTTCATCGGGACGTCTGGAAACACCATATATTTT. This translates into CASSFIGTSGNTIYF.

The chain recombines TRBV6-6 with TRBJ1-5, with D possibly being TRBD1 (6 bases). The V end lost 2 bases, the J end lost 1 base, and 12 bases lay between the germline ends. CDR3 length: 16 amino acids. Per germline, CDR1 MNHNY and CDR2 SVGAGI (reference sequence). CDR3 sequence: CASSYHIGQSNQPQHF. CDR3 nucleotide sequence: TGTGCCAGCAGTTACCATATCGGACAGAGCAATCAGCCCCAGCATTTT.

The V and J genes are TRBV7-9 and TRBJ2-1, with 10 nucleotides matching TRBD1. Trimming took 2 bases from V and 8 from J; bases not matched to a gene: 6. CDR1 and CDR2 (germline): SEHNR, FQNEAQ (reference sequence). The CDR3 has 15 residues. DNA of the CDR3: TGTGCCAGCAGCTTATGGACAGGGGGTTCGGATGAGCAGTTCTTC. This encodes CASSLWTGGSDEQFF.

The table lists this clone with a few counts. V is TRBV6-1 and J is TRBJ1-2; no reliable D call. Trimming stripped 3 bases from V and 4 bases from J, with 12 bases between. CDR1 MNHNS and CDR2 SASEGT come from the germline V gene. The length of the CDR3 is 14 residues. CDR3 sequence (DNA): TGTGCCAGCAGTGAGCAACCAACTACCTATGGCTACACCTTC. Its protein product is CASSEQPTTYGYTF.

Only a few counts were recorded for this clone. The rearrangement joins TRBV9 to TRBJ2-3, with D possibly TRBD2 on 5 matching bases. Germline-derived CDR1 and CDR2 are SGDLS and YYNGEE. The V end lost 0 bases, the J end lost 1 base, and 9 bases lay between the germline ends. This CDR3 contains 15 residues. CDR3 sequence reads: CASSVGGWGTDTQYF. DNA of the CDR3: TGTGCCAGCAGCGTAGGAGGGTGGGGCACAGATACGCAGTATTTT.

The genes are TRBV5-1 and TRBJ2-5, with 13 bases matching TRBD2. V lost 4 bases and J lost 5; bases outside the gene matches: 11. The CDR3 consists of 17 residues. Germline V CDR1 and CDR2: SGHRS, YFSETQ. DNA of the CDR3: TGCGCCAGCAGCCCCGGACTAGCGGGAGTGATCGGGGAGACCCAGTACTTC. It translates to CASSPGLAGVIGETQYF. Combining the CDR3 with reference TRBV5-1 and TRBJ2-5 gives the whole variable domain KAGVTQTPRYLIKTRGQQVTLSCSPISGHRSVSWYQQTPGQGLQFLFEYFSETQRNKGNFPGRFSGRQFSNSRSEMNVSTLELGDSALYLCASSPGLAGVIGETQYFGPGTRLLVL.

The CDR3 DNA reads as TGTGCCAGCGAGGGGCTTCACTACGAGCAGTACTTC. Residues: CASEGLHYEQYF. The rearrangement links TRBV6-1 to TRBJ2-7; either TRBD1 or TRBD2 may supply D (5 bases each). The length of the CDR3 is 12 residues. V gave up 8 bases and J gave up 3 bases, with 11 bases separating them. Looked up from germline, CDR1 is MNHNS and CDR2 is SASEGT.

The chain employs TRBV28 and TRBJ1-5; D remains ambiguous. V was cut by 5 bases and J by 6 bases, with 23 bases left in between. CDR1 and CDR2 from the germline V gene are MDHEN and SYDVKM. This CDR3 contains 17 residues. The CDR3 coding sequence is TGTGCCAGCAGTCTTGCGATGACCGGGAGTCGGGGTCAGCCCCAGCATTTT. It specifies CASSLAMTGSRGQPQHF.

This clone was counted only a few times. The chain couples TRBV6-1 to TRBJ1-5; tentative D call: TRBD1 (5 bases). V lost 6 bases, J lost 0 bases, and 12 bases lay in between. Germline V gene sequence: CDR1 MNHNS, CDR2 SASEGT. This CDR3 is built from 15 residues. The CDR3 loop reads CASRGPGYSNQPQHF. The CDR3, as DNA: TGTGCCAGCAGGGGGCCGGGATATAGCAATCAGCCCCAGCATTTT.

V gene TRBV28 combines with J gene TRBJ1-5, with 7 bases identical to TRBD1. In germline, CDR1 is MDHEN, CDR2 SYDVKM. The J segment lost 1 base and the V segment lost 6 bases, leaving 6 bases of the junction unmatched. CDR3 length: 15 amino acids. CDR3 sequence reads: CASRRQGASNQPQHF. The CDR3 bases are TGTGCCAGCAGGCGACAGGGAGCGAGCAATCAGCCCCAGCATTTT.

This chain joins TRBV6-1 and TRBJ2-2; D is ambiguous. CDR1 is MNHNS and CDR2 is SASEGT in the germline V gene. With 2 bases removed from V and 0 bases from J, the gap between germline ends came to 4 bases. CDR3 length equals 14 residues. The CDR3 DNA reads as TGTGCCAGCAGTGAATGGTCGAACACCGGGGAGCTGTTTTTT. Protein product: CASSEWSNTGELFF.

The chain joins TRBV6-1 to TRBJ2-7; D remains ambiguous. The CDR3 extends over 12 amino acids. Trimming cost V 6 bases and J 1 base, with 7 bases left between them. The germline gives CDR1 MNHNS, CDR2 SASEGT. For the CDR3, the DNA is TGTGCCAGCAGGAAAACATCCTACGAGCAGTACTTC. Its translation: CASRKTSYEQYF.

The genes are TRBV10-1 and TRBJ2-7; 7 positions match TRBD1. V was pared by 5 bases and J by 3 bases, with 7 bases of the junction left unmatched. The CDR3 loop spans 14 amino acids. Per germline, CDR1 WNHNN and CDR2 SYGVQD (reference sequence). Written as DNA, the CDR3 is TGCGCCAGCAGTACACGGACAGGAGACTACGAGCAGTACTTC. Its protein product is CASSTRTGDYEQYF.

This clone is a singleton in its sample. The chain is built from TRBV6-6 and TRBJ2-7; no definite D call. In germline, CDR1 is MNHNY, CDR2 SVGAGI (reference sequence). The CDR3 loop spans 13 amino acids. V lost 4 bases and J 3 bases, leaving 10 bases between the germline ends. CDR3 loop: CASSSRPSYEQYF. In nucleotides, the CDR3 is TGTGCCAGCAGTTCACGACCGAGCTACGAGCAGTACTTC.

The chain recombines TRBV28 with TRBJ2-1, with 11 nucleotides matching TRBD2. Trimming removed 4 bases from V and 5 bases from J; junction bases left unmatched: 7. CDR3 size: 16 residues. Germline CDR1 and CDR2: MDHEN and SYDVKM. The CDR3 is CASSSASGGPHNEQFF. In nucleotides, the CDR3 is TGTGCCAGCAGTTCTGCTAGCGGGGGGCCTCACAATGAGCAGTTCTTC. The variable domain in full, completed from reference TRBV28 and TRBJ2-1, reads DVKVTQSSRYLVKRTGEKVFLECVQDMDHENMFWYRQDPGLGLRLIYFSYDVKMKEKGDIPEGYSVSREKKERFSLILESASTNQTSMYLCASSSASGGPHNEQFFGPGTRLTVL.